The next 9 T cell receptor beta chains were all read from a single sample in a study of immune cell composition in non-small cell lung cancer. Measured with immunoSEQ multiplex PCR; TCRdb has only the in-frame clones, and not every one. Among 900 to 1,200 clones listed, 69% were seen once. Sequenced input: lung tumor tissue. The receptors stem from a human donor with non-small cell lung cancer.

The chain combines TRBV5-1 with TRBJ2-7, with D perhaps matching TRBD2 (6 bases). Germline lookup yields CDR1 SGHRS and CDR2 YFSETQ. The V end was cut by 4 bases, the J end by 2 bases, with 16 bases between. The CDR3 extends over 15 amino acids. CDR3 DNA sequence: TGCGCCAGCAGCAGGGACCGGACGGGAGCCTACGAGCAGTACTTC. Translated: CASSRDRTGAYEQYF.

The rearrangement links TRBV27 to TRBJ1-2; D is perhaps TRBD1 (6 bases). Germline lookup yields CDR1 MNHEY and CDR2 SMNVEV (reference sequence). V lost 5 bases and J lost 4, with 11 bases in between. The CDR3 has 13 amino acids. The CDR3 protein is CASSAGALYGYTF. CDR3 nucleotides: TGTGCCAGCAGTGCAGGGGCTCTCTATGGCTACACCTTC.

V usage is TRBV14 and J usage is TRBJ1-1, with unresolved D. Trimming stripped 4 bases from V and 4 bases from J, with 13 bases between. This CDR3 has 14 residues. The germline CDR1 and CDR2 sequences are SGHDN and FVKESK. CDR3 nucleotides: TGTGCCAGCAGCCTGGTAAGCGAGGGCACTGAAGCTTTCTTT. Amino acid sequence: CASSLVSEGTEAFF.

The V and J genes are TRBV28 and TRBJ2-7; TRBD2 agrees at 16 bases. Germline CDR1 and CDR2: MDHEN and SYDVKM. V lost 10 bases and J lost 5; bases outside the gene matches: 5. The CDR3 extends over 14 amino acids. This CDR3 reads CAIGTSGGANEQYF. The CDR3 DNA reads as TGTGCCATTGGGACTAGCGGGGGGGCCAACGAGCAGTACTTC. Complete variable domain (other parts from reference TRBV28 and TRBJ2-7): DVKVTQSSRYLVKRTGEKVFLECVQDMDHENMFWYRQDPGLGLRLIYFSYDVKMKEKGDIPEGYSVSREKKERFSLILESASTNQTSMYLCAIGTSGGANEQYFGPGTRLTVT.

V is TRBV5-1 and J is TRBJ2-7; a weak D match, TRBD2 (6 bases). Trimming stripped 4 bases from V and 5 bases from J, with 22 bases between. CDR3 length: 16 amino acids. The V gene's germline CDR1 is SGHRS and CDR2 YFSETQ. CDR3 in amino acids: CASSPSTAARRDEQYF. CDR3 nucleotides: TGCGCCAGCAGCCCCTCGACGGCGGCTCGGAGGGACGAGCAGTACTTC.

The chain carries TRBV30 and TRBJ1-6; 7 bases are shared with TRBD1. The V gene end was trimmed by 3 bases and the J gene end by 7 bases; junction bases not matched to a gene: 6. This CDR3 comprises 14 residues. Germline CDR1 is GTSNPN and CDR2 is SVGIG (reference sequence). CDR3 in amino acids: CAWRGQSNNSPLHF. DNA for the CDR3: TGTGCCTGGAGGGGACAGTCCAACAATTCACCCCTCCACTTT.

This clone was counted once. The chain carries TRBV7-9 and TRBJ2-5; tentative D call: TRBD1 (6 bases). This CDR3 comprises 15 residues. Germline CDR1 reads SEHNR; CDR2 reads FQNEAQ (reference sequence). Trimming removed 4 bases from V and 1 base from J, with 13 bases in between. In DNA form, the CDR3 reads TGTGCCAGCAGCTCGCTACAGGGATCCCAAGAGACCCAGTACTTC. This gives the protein CASSSLQGSQETQYF. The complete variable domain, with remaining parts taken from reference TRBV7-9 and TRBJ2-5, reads DTGVSQNPRHKITKRGQNVTFRCDPISEHNRLYWYRQTLGQGPEFLTYFQNEAQLEKSRLLSDRFSAERPKGSFSTLEIQRTEQGDSAMYLCASSSLQGSQETQYFGPGTRLLVL.

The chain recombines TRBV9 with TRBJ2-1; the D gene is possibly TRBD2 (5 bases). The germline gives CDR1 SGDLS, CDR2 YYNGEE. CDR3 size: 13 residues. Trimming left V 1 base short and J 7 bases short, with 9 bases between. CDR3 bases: TGTGCCAGCAGCGTAATGGGGAGAAATGAGCAGTTCTTC. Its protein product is CASSVMGRNEQFF. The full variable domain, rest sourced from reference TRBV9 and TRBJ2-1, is DSGVTQTPKHLITATGQRVTLRCSPRSGDLSVYWYQQSLDQGLQFLIQYYNGEERAKGNILERFSAQQFPDLHSELNLSSLELGDSALYFCASSVMGRNEQFFGPGTRLTVL.

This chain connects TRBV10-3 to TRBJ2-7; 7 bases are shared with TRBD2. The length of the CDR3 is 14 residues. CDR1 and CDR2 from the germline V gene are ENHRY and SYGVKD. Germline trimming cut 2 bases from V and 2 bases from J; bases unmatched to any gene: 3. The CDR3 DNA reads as TGTGCCATCAGTGAGGGGCTAGCGGCCTACGAGCAGTACTTC. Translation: CAISEGLAAYEQYF.